This T cell receptor (beta chain) was found in a study of human CD8 memory T cell subsets. Study-level findings and limits: Stem-like memory and precursor exhausted T cells, unlike effector memory cells, were similarly highly diverse.

A remark on this clonotype: Its specificity is unknown.

It was negative magnetic separation that enriched the total CD8+ T cells. Libraries for TCR beta were constructed using UMI-labeled 5' RACE. As originally analysed: Clonotype content per TCR beta library ranged between roughly 3,000 and 20,000 functional CDR3 beta clonotypes. For each CDR3 protein, TCRdb gives one entry from its re-call of the 5' RACE reads, without DNA. Here the V and J calls rest on TCRdb's processing, not on the authors' analysis. The sample spans roughly 10,000 distinct CDR3 sequences; the ten largest clones claim 15% to 18%. The CDR3 extends over 16 amino acids. In germline, CDR1 is DFQATT, CDR2 SNEGSKA (reference sequence).

The TCR was taken from a human donor in good health. Sequencing used CD8+ T cells from PBMCs. The chain has TRBV20-1 and TRBJ2-3; TCRdb calls TRBD2, which cannot be checked without DNA. Here the CDR3 reads CSATGTSGSRADTQYF.